This T cell receptor (beta chain) was captured by sequencing in a study of breast tumors, draining lymph nodes, adjacent tissues. TCRdb ran MiXCR on the multiplex PCR reads and lists one entry per CDR3 protein. Of 60,000 to 70,000 distinct CDR3 sequences listed, approximately 57% are singletons. This clonotype has at least ten counts. The V gene end was trimmed by 3 bases and the J gene end by 7 bases; junction bases not matched to a gene: 6. The V gene's germline CDR1 is MGHRA and CDR2 YSYEKL. This CDR3 comprises 16 residues. The chain is built from TRBV4-1 and TRBJ1-6, with TRBD1 identical over 10 bases. The sample comprised breast tumor tissue. The receptor comes from a female donor with breast cancer. Some clones in this sample may be carry-over from other donors' samples. In nucleotides, the CDR3 is TGCGCCAGCAGCCACACCGGACAGGGGGTGAATTCACCCCTCCACTTT. Its protein product is CASSHTGQGVNSPLHF.